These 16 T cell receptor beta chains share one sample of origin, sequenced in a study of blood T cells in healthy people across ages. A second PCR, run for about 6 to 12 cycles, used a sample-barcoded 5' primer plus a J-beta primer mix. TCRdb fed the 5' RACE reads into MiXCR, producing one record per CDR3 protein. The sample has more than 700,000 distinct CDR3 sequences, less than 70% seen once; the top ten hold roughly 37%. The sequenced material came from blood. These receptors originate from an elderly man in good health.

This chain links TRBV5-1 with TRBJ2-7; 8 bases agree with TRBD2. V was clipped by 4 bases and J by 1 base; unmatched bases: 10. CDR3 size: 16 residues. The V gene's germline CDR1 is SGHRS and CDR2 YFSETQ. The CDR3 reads CASSPNPGTRSYEQYF. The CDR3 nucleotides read TGCGCCAGCAGCCCCAATCCCGGGACTAGGTCCTACGAGCAGTACTTC.

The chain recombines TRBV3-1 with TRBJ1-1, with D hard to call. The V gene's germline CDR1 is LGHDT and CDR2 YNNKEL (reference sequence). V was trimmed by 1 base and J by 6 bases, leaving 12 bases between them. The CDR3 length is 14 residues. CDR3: CASSQVVGRAEAFF. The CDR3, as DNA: TGTGCCAGCAGCCAAGTGGTAGGCCGGGCTGAAGCTTTCTTT.

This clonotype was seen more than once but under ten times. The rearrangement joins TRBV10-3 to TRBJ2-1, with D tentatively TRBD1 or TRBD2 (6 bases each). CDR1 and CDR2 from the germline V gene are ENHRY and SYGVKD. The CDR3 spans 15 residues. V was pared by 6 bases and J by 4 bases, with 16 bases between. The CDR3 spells CAIRAGDLSYNEQFF. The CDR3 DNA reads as TGTGCCATCAGAGCAGGGGACTTGAGTTACAATGAGCAGTTCTTC.

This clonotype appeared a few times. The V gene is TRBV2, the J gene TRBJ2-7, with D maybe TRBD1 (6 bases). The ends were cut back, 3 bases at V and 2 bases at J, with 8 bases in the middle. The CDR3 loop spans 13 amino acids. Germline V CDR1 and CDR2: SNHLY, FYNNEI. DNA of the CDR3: TGTGCCAGCAGTGACGGACAGACCTACGAGCAGTACTTC. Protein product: CASSDGQTYEQYF.

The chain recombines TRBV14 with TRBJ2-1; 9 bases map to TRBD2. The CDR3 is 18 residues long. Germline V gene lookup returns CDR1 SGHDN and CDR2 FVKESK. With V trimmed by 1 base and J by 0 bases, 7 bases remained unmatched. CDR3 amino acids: CASSQGAGGPSSYNEQFF. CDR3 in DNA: TGTGCCAGCAGCCAAGGCGCGGGAGGGCCGAGCTCCTACAATGAGCAGTTCTTC.

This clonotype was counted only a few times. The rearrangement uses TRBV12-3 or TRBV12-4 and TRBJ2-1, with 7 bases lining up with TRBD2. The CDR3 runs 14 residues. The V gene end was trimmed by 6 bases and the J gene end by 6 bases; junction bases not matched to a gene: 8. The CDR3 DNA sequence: TGTGCCAGCAGCCCCGAACTAGCGAGCAATGAGCAGTTCTTC. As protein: CASSPELASNEQFF.

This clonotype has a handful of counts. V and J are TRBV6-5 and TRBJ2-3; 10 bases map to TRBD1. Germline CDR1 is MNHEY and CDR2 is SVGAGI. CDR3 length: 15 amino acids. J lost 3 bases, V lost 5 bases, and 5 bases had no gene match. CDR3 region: CASSHRDRGTDTQYF. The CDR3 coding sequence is TGTGCCAGCAGTCACCGGGACAGGGGTACAGATACGCAGTATTTT.

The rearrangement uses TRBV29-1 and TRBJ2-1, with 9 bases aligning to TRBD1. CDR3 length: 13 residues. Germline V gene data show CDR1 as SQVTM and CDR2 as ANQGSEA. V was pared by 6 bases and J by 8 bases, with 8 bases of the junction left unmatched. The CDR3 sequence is CSVPGQGSDEQFF. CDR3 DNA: TGCAGCGTACCGGGACAGGGTTCCGATGAGCAGTTCTTC.

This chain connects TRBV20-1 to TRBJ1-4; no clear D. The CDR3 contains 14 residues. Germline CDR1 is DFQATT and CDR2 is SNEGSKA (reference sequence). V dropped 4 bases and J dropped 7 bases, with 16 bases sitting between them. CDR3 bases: TGCAGTGCTACCCCGACGGGGAGAACTGAAAAACTGTTTTTT. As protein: CSATPTGRTEKLFF.

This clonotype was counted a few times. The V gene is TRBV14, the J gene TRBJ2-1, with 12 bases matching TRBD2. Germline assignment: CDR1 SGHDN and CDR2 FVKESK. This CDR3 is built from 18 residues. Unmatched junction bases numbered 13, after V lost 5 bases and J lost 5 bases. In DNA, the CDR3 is TGTGCCAGCAGCAAAGGACTAGCGGGATGGTCCAATGACAATGAGCAGTTCTTC. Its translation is CASSKGLAGWSNDNEQFF.

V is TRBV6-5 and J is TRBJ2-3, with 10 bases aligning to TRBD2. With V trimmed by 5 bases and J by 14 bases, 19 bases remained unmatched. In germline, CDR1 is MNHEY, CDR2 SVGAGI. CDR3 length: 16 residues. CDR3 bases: TGTGCCAGCAGTCCCCGCCCGGGACTAGCGCACAGATACGCGTATTTT. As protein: CASSPRPGLAHRYAYF.

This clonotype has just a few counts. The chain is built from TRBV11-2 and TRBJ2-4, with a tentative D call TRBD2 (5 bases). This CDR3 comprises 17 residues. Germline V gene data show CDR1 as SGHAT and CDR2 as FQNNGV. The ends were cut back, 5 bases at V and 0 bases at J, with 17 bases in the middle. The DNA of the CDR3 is TGTGCCAGCAGCCCATCGGGCAGAGGACTAGCCAAAAACATTCAGTACTTC. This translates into CASSPSGRGLAKNIQYF. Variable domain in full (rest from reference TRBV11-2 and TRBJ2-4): EAGVAQSPRYKIIEKRQSVAFWCNPISGHATLYWYQQILGQGPKLLIQFQNNGVVDDSQLPKDRFSAERLKGVDSTLKIQPAKLEDSAVYLCASSPSGRGLAKNIQYFGAGTRLSVL.

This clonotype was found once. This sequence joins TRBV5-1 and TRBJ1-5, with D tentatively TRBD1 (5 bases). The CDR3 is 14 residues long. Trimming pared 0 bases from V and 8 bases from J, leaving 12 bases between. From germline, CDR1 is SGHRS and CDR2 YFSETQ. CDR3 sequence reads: CASSLAGAQEPQHF. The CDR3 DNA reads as TGCGCCAGCAGCTTGGCCGGGGCGCAGGAGCCCCAGCATTTT.

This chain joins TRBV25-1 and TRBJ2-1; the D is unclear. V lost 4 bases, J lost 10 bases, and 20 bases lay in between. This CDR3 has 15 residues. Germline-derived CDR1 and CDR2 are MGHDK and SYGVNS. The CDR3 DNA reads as TGTGCCAGCAGTGCGCCGGGCCTCCAGAGACGGGAGCAGTTCTTC. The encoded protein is CASSAPGLQRREQFF.

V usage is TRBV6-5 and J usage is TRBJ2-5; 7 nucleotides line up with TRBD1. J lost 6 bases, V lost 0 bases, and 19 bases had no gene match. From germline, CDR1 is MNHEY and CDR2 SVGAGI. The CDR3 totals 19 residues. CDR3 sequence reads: CASSYSNPGTVARQQTQYF. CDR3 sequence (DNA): TGTGCCAGCAGTTACTCTAATCCCGGGACAGTCGCCCGACAACAGACCCAGTACTTC.

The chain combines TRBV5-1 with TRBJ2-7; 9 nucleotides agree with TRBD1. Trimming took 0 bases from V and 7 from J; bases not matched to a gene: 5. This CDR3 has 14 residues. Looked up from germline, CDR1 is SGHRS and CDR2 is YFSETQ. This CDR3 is CASSLGTGAREQYF. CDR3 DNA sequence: TGCGCCAGCAGCTTGGGGACAGGGGCCCGTGAGCAGTACTTC.